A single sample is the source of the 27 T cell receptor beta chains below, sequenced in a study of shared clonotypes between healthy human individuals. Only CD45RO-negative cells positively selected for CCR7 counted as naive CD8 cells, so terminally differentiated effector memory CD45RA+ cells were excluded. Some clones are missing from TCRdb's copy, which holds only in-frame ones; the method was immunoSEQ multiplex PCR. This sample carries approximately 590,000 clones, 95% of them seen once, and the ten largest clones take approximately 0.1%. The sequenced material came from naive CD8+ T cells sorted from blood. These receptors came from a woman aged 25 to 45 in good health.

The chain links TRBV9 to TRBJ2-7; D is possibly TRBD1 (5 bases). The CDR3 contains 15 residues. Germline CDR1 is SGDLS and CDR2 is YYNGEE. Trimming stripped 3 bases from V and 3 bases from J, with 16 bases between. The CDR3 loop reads CASSGDTGPGYEQYF. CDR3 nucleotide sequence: TGTGCCAGCAGCGGAGACACAGGCCCAGGCTACGAGCAGTACTTC.

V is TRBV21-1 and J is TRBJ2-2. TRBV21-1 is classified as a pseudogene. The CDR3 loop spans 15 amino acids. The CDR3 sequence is CASSSAGNFSGELFF. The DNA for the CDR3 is TGTGCCAGCAGCTCCGCCGGAAATTTTTCCGGGGAGCTGTTTTTT.

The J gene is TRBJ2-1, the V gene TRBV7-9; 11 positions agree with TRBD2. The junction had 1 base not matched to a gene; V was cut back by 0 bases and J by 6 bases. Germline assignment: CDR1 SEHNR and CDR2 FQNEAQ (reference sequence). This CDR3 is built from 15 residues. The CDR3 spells CASSLASGRANEQFF. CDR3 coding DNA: TGTGCCAGCAGCTTAGCTAGCGGGAGGGCCAATGAGCAGTTCTTC. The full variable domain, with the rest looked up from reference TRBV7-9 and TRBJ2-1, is DTGVSQNPRHKITKRGQNVTFRCDPISEHNRLYWYRQTLGQGPEFLTYFQNEAQLEKSRLLSDRFSAERPKGSFSTLEIQRTEQGDSAMYLCASSLASGRANEQFFGPGTRLTVL.

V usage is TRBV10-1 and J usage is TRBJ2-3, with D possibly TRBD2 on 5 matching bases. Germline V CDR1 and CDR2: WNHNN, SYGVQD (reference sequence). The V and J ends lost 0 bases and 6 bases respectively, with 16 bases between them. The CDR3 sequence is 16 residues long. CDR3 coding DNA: TGCGCCAGCAGTGAGTCGAACGTTTGGGAGTCGGATACGCAGTATTTT. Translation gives CASSESNVWESDTQYF.

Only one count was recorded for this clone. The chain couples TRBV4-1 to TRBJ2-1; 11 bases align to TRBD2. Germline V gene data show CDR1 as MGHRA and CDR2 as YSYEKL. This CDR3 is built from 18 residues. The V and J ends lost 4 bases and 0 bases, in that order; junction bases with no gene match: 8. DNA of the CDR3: TGCGCCAGCAGCCTTAGGACTAGCGGGTATGGCTCCTACAATGAGCAGTTCTTC. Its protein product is CASSLRTSGYGSYNEQFF.

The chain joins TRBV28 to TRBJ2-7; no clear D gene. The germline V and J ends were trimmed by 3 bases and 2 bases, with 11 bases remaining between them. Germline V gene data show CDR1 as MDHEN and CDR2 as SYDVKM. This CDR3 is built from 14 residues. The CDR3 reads CASSFNVGAYEQYF. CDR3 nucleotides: TGTGCCAGCAGTTTTAACGTCGGAGCCTACGAGCAGTACTTC.

For the CDR3, the DNA is TGTGCCAGCAGCTTCCCTCCTGACCCCGAGCAGTACTTC. This gives the protein CASSFPPDPEQYF. V is TRBV5-4 and J is TRBJ2-7; D remains ambiguous. The CDR3 contains 13 residues. V dropped 2 bases and J dropped 6 bases, with 12 bases sitting between them. Germline V gives CDR1 SGHNT, CDR2 YYREEE (reference sequence). Using reference TRBV5-4 and TRBJ2-7 for the parts outside the CDR3, the full variable domain is ETGVTQSPTHLIKTRGQQVTLRCSSQSGHNTVSWYQQALGQGPQFIFQYYREEENGRGNFPPRFSGLQFPNYSSELNVNALELDDSALYLCASSFPPDPEQYFGPGTRLTVT.

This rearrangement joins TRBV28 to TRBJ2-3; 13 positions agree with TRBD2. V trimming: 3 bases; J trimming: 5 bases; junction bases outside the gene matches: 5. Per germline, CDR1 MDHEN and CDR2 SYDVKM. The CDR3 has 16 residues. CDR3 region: CASSFVLAGGIDTQYF. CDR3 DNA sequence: TGTGCCAGCAGTTTCGTACTAGCGGGAGGGATAGATACGCAGTATTTT.

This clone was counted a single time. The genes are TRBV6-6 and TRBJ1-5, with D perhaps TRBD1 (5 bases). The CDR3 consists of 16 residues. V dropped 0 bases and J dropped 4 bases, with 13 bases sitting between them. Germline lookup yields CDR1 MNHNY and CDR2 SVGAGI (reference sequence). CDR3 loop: CASSYSVGQGNQPQHF. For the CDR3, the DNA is TGTGCCAGCAGTTACTCGGTCGGGCAGGGTAATCAGCCCCAGCATTTT.

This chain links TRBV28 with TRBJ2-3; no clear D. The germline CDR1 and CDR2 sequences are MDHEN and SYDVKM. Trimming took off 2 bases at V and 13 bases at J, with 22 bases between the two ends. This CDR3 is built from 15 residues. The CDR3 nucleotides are TGTGCCAGCAGTTTACAAGGAGCCTTACTTAACCAGGAGTATTTT. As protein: CASSLQGALLNQEYF.

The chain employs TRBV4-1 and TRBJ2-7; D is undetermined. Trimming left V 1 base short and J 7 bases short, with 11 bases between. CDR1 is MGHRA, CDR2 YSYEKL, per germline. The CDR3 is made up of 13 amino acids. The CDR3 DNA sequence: TGCGCCAGCAGCCAAGTAGGGCCGGAGGAGCAGTACTTC. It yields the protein CASSQVGPEEQYF.

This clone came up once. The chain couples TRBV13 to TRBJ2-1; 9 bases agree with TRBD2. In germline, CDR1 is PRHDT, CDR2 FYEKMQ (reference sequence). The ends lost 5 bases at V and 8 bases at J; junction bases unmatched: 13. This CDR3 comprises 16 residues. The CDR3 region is CASSVKAGGPVDEQFF. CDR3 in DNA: TGTGCCAGCAGCGTTAAGGCGGGAGGGCCAGTTGATGAGCAGTTCTTC.

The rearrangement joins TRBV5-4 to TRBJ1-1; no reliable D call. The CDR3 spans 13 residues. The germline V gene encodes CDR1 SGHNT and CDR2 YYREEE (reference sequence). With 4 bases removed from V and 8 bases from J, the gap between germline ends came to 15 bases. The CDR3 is CASSAGSLQEAFF. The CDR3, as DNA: TGTGCCAGCAGCGCGGGGTCCCTTCAAGAAGCTTTCTTT.

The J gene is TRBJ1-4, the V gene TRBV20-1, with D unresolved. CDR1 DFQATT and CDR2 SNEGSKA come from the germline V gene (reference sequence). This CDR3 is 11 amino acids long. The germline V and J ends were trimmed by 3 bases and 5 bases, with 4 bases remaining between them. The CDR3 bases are TGCAGTGCTAGGGAAAATGAAAAACTGTTTTTT. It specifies CSARENEKLFF.

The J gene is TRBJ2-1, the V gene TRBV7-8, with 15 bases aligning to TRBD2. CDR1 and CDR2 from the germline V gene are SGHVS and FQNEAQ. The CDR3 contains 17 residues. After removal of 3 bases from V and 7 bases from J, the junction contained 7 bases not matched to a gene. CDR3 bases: TGTGCCAGCAGCTTGGGACTAGCGGGAGGATTGTGGAATGAGCAGTTCTTC. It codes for CASSLGLAGGLWNEQFF.

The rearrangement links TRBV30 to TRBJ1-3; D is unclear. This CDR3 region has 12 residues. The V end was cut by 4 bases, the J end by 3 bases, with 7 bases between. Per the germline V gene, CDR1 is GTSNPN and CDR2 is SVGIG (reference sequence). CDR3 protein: CAWTGYGNTIYF. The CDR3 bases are TGTGCCTGGACAGGTTATGGAAACACCATATATTTT.

For the CDR3, the DNA is TGTGCCAGCAGGGCTAATGAGCAGTTCTTC. Encoded protein: CASRANEQFF. V and J are TRBV28 and TRBJ2-1, with unresolved D. The germline CDR1 and CDR2 sequences are MDHEN and SYDVKM. The CDR3 has 10 amino acids. V lost 6 bases to trimming and J lost 7 bases, with 4 bases between them.

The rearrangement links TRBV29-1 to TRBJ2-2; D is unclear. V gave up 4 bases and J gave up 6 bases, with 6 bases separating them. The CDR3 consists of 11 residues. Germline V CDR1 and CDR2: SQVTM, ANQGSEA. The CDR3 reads CSVGRAGELFF. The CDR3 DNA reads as TGCAGCGTTGGGAGAGCCGGGGAGCTGTTTTTT.

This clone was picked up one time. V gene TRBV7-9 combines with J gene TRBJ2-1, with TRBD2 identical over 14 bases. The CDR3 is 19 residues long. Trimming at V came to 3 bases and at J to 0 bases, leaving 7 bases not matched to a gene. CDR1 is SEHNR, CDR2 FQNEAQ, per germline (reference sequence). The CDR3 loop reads CASSFMTSGRGSSYNEQFF. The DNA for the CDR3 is TGTGCCAGCAGCTTCATGACTAGCGGGAGGGGCAGCTCCTACAATGAGCAGTTCTTC.

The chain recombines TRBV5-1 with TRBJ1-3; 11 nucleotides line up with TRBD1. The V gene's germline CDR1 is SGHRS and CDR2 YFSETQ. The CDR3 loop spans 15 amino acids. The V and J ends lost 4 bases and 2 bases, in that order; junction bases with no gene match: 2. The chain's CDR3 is CASSMGQGAGNTIYF. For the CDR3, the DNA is TGCGCCAGCAGCATGGGACAGGGGGCTGGAAACACCATATATTTT.

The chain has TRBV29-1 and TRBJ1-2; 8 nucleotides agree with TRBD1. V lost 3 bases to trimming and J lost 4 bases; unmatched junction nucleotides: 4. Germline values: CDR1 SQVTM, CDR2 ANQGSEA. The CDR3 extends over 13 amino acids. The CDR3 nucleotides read TGCAGCGTTGATGCAGGGGGCGGCTATGGCTACACCTTC. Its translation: CSVDAGGGYGYTF.

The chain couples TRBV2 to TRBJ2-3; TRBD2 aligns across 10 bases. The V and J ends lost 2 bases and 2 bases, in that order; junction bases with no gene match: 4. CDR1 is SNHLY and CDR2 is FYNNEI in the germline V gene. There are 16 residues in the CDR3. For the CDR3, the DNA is TGTGCCAGCAGTGAAAACCTAGCGGGGGTCACAGATACGCAGTATTTT. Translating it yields CASSENLAGVTDTQYF.

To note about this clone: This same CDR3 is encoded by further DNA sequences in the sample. CDR3: CASSSDGSTDTQYF. The CDR3 nucleotides are TGTGCCAGCAGTTCGGACGGTTCCACAGATACGCAGTATTTT. The chain couples TRBV27 to TRBJ2-3; D not certain. Germline V gene sequence: CDR1 MNHEY, CDR2 SMNVEV (reference sequence). Trimming shortened V by 4 bases and J by 2 bases, and 10 bases separated the two germline ends. This CDR3 is 14 amino acids long.

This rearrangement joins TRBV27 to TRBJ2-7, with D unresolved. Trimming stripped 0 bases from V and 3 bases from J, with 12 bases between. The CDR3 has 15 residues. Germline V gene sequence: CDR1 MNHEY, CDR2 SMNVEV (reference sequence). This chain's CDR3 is CASSLSIGIDYEQYF. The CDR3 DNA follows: TGTGCCAGCAGTTTATCGATAGGGATTGACTACGAGCAGTACTTC.

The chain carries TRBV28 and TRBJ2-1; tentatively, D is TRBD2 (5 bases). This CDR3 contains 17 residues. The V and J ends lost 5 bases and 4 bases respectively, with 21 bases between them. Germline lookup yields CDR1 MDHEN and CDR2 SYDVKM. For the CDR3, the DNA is TGTGCCAGCAGTCCCCCCTCCTATAGCGAACGTTACAATGAGCAGTTCTTC. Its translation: CASSPPSYSERYNEQFF.

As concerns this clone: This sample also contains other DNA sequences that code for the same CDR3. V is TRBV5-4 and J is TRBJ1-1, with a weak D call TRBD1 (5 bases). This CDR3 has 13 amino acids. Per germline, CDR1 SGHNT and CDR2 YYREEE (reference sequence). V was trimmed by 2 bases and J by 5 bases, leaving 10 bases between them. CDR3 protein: CASSFFGGTEAFF. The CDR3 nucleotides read TGTGCCAGCAGCTTTTTTGGGGGAACTGAAGCTTTCTTT.

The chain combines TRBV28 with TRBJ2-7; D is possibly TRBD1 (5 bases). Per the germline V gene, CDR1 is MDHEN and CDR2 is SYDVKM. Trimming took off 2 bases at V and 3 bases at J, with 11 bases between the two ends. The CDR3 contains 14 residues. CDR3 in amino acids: CASSLARVGYEQYF. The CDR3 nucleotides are TGTGCCAGCAGTTTAGCCAGGGTAGGCTACGAGCAGTACTTC. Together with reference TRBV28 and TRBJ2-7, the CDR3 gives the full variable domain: DVKVTQSSRYLVKRTGEKVFLECVQDMDHENMFWYRQDPGLGLRLIYFSYDVKMKEKGDIPEGYSVSREKKERFSLILESASTNQTSMYLCASSLARVGYEQYFGPGTRLTVT.